The 29 T cell receptor beta chains presented below share a single source sample, sequenced in a study of blood T cell repertoires in COVID-19. Using immunoSEQ multiplex PCR, the repertoire was profiled, and TCRdb retains in-frame clones only, with some absent. The repertoire holds approximately 150,000 clones, with 88% as singletons. Specimen: peripheral blood. These receptors all stem from a man aged 70 or older with acute or convalescent COVID-19.

The rearrangement uses TRBV6-5 and TRBJ2-7; 8 bases match TRBD1. The V segment lost 6 bases and the J segment 2 bases; nucleotides outside the gene matches: 3. This CDR3 spans 13 amino acids. Germline V gene data show CDR1 as MNHEY and CDR2 as SVGAGI. This CDR3 reads CASREDRAYEQYF. CDR3 nucleotide sequence: TGTGCCAGCAGGGAGGACAGGGCCTACGAGCAGTACTTC.

V gene TRBV7-2 combines with J gene TRBJ1-4, with TRBD1 as a possible D gene (6 bases). The CDR3 length is 15 residues. Trimming took 6 bases from V and 8 from J, leaving 19 bases between them. From germline, CDR1 is SGHTA and CDR2 FQGNSA. The CDR3 spells CASSLQGLEGEKLFF. In nucleotides, the CDR3 is TGTGCCAGCAGTCTTCAGGGGCTCGAGGGGGAAAAACTGTTTTTT. The full variable domain, in which reference TRBV7-2 and TRBJ1-4 provide the parts outside the CDR3, is GAGVSQSPSNKVTEKGKDVELRCDPISGHTALYWYRQSLGQGLEFLIYFQGNSAPDKSGLPSDRFSAERTGGSVSTLTIQRTQQEDSAVYLCASSLQGLEGEKLFFGSGTQLSVL.

The V gene is TRBV3-1 (or the pseudogene TRBV3-2), the J gene TRBJ1-4, with 7 bases aligning to TRBD1. Germline assignment: CDR1 LGHDT and CDR2 YNNKEL (reference sequence). The CDR3 extends over 15 amino acids. J gave up 7 bases and V 2 bases, and 7 bases lay outside the gene matches. CDR3 amino acids: CASSQNTGVGEKLFF. In nucleotides, the CDR3 is TGTGCCAGCAGCCAAAACACAGGGGTGGGTGAAAAACTGTTTTTT.

This chain joins TRBV10-1 and TRBJ1-6; D gene uncertain. Germline CDR1 is WNHNN and CDR2 is SYGVQD (reference sequence). The ends were cut back, 5 bases at V and 7 bases at J, with 9 bases in the middle. The CDR3 loop spans 13 amino acids. The CDR3 DNA follows: TGCGCCAGCAGTCCGCGGGAGAATTCACCCCTCCACTTT. This translates into CASSPRENSPLHF.

This clone showed up just once. This chain joins TRBV4-2 and TRBJ2-5; a weak D match, TRBD1 (6 bases). Germline V lookup: CDR1 LGHNA, CDR2 YNFKEQ. The CDR3 is made up of 16 amino acids. The V and J ends lost 4 bases and 4 bases respectively, with 19 bases between them. In DNA form, the CDR3 reads TGTGCCAGCAGCCTTACTGGACAGTCCTGGGGAGAGACCCAGTACTTC. It yields the protein CASSLTGQSWGETQYF.

The chain is built from TRBV19 and TRBJ2-5; 8 bases are a match to TRBD1. Germline lookup yields CDR1 LNHDA and CDR2 SQIVND (reference sequence). With 1 base clipped from V and 2 bases from J, the junction kept 3 bases outside the gene matches. The CDR3 is made up of 15 amino acids. The CDR3 nucleotides read TGTGCCAGTAGTATAGGCGGACAGGGTCAAGAGACCCAGTACTTC. It is translated as CASSIGGQGQETQYF.

This clone was found once. CDR3 in DNA: TGTGCCAGCACTAGGGGGCGCGACACCGGGGAGCTGTTTTTT. It yields the protein CASTRGRDTGELFF. The gene calls are TRBV6-5 and TRBJ2-2; 7 positions agree with TRBD1. This CDR3 region has 14 residues. Germline-derived CDR1 and CDR2 are MNHEY and SVGAGI. J lost 3 bases, V lost 7 bases, and 5 bases had no gene match.

This sequence joins TRBV28 and TRBJ2-7; the match to TRBD2 covers 13 bases. The CDR3 is 17 amino acids. Trimming removed 4 bases from V and 5 bases from J; junction bases left unmatched: 11. From germline, CDR1 is MDHEN and CDR2 SYDVKM. DNA of the CDR3: TGTGCCAGCAGTTCCCCTCGGACTAGCGGGAGTAGGCACGAGCAGTACTTC. Translating gives CASSSPRTSGSRHEQYF. The whole variable domain, filled in from reference TRBV28 and TRBJ2-7, reads DVKVTQSSRYLVKRTGEKVFLECVQDMDHENMFWYRQDPGLGLRLIYFSYDVKMKEKGDIPEGYSVSREKKERFSLILESASTNQTSMYLCASSSPRTSGSRHEQYFGPGTRLTVT.

The chain uses TRBV1 and TRBJ1-6; the table's D gene call, TRBD1, was not cross checked with the DNA. TRBV1 has pseudogene status. The CDR3 has 16 residues. CDR3 amino acids: CTSSQDGAGVRSPLHF. CDR3 bases: TGCACCAGCAGCCAAGATGGTGCAGGGGTTCGTTCACCCCTCCACTTT.

The gene calls are TRBV9 and TRBJ1-6; D may be TRBD1 (6 bases). The CDR3 runs 13 residues. Germline-derived CDR1 and CDR2 are SGDLS and YYNGEE. V was pared by 3 bases and J by 8 bases, with 9 bases between. The chain's CDR3 is CASSDRVHSPLHF. The CDR3 DNA reads TGTGCCAGCAGCGACAGGGTTCATTCACCCCTCCACTTT.

The chain carries TRBV6-2 or TRBV6-3 and TRBJ2-7, with 9 bases lining up with TRBD2. The CDR3 contains 17 residues. Germline V gene lookup returns CDR1 MNHEY and CDR2 SVGEGT. The V and J ends lost 0 bases and 0 bases, in that order; junction bases with no gene match: 6. This chain's CDR3 is CASSYSKTSGSSYEQYF. CDR3 bases: TGTGCCAGCAGTTACTCGAAGACTAGCGGAAGCTCCTACGAGCAGTACTTC.

This clone appeared once. CDR3 sequence (DNA): TGTGCCAGCAGCCGATTGACAGGGGAAGATACGCAGTATTTT. It yields the protein CASSRLTGEDTQYF. The chain couples TRBV3-1 (or the pseudogene TRBV3-2) to TRBJ2-3; TRBD1 aligns across 8 bases. This CDR3 contains 14 residues. Germline assignment: CDR1 LGHDT and CDR2 YNNKEL (reference sequence). Trimming at V came to 4 bases and at J to 5 bases, leaving 5 bases not matched to a gene.

This clone was recorded once. V usage is TRBV2 and J usage is TRBJ1-5; 7 bases align to TRBD1. CDR1 SNHLY and CDR2 FYNNEI come from the germline V gene. The V and J ends lost 5 bases and 9 bases, in that order; junction bases with no gene match: 10. CDR3 length: 14 amino acids. CDR3 in amino acids: CASSMGTADGPQHF. The CDR3 DNA sequence: TGTGCCAGCAGTATGGGGACAGCCGACGGGCCCCAGCATTTT.

V gene TRBV27 combines with J gene TRBJ2-2; weak D call: TRBD2 (5 bases). CDR3 length: 14 amino acids. Germline assignment: CDR1 MNHEY and CDR2 SMNVEV (reference sequence). DNA of the CDR3: TGTGCGACCCAGAATTTCCGCGGGTCCGGGGAGCTGTTTTTT. Translation gives CATQNFRGSGELFF.

V is TRBV3-1 (or the pseudogene TRBV3-2) and J is TRBJ2-1, with 12 nucleotides matching TRBD2. In germline, CDR1 is LGHDT, CDR2 YNNKEL (reference sequence). The CDR3 totals 18 residues. V lost 2 bases and J lost 5; bases outside the gene matches: 10. The CDR3 bases are TGTGCCAGCAGCCAACGGCTAGCGGGGGGGATCTCACACAATGAGCAGTTCTTC. As protein: CASSQRLAGGISHNEQFF.

The rearrangement uses TRBV3-1 (or the pseudogene TRBV3-2) and TRBJ1-3, with unresolved D. V lost 6 bases, J lost 4 bases, and 10 bases lay in between. This CDR3 contains 13 residues. Germline values: CDR1 LGHDT, CDR2 YNNKEL (reference sequence). The CDR3 DNA reads as TGTGCCAGCAGTCCAGCTAGAGGAAACACCATATATTTT. Residues: CASSPARGNTIYF.

The V call is TRBV18, the J call TRBJ1-4; 7 bases line up with TRBD1. The junction had 3 bases not matched to a gene; V was cut back by 0 bases and J by 5 bases. Germline CDR1 and CDR2: KGHSH and LQKENI. This CDR3 comprises 15 residues. The CDR3 loop is CASSPPAGGNEKLFF. The DNA for the CDR3 is TGTGCCAGCTCACCACCGGCAGGGGGGAATGAAAAACTGTTTTTT.

The CDR3 nucleotides read TGTGCCACCAGGCGGGACAGGGGTTACGAGCAGTACTTC. Its translation is CATRRDRGYEQYF. The chain uses TRBV24-1 and TRBJ2-7; 10 nucleotides match TRBD1. The CDR3 has 13 residues. Germline CDR1 reads KGHDR; CDR2 reads SFDVKD. Trimming took 7 bases from V and 4 from J; bases not matched to a gene: 3.

The gene calls are TRBV20-1 and TRBJ2-7, with 10 bases aligning to TRBD2. CDR3 length equals 14 residues. Losses at the gene ends were 3 bases for V and 6 bases for J; bases not matched to a gene: 8. Germline V CDR1 and CDR2: DFQATT, SNEGSKA (reference sequence). This CDR3 is CSASRASGRSEQYF. The DNA for the CDR3 is TGCAGTGCTAGTAGGGCTAGCGGGAGAAGCGAGCAGTACTTC.

The J gene is TRBJ2-7, the V gene TRBV19, with 9 bases fitting TRBD1. The CDR3 covers 14 residues. J gave up 4 bases and V 5 bases, and 6 bases lay outside the gene matches. The V gene's germline CDR1 is LNHDA and CDR2 SQIVND (reference sequence). CDR3 sequence: CASSVPGQGYEQYF. In DNA form, the CDR3 reads TGTGCCAGTAGTGTACCGGGACAGGGTTACGAGCAGTACTTC.

The V and J genes are TRBV29-1 and TRBJ1-2; TRBD1 matches 8 bases. Germline CDR1 reads SQVTM; CDR2 reads ANQGSEA. The V and J ends lost 7 bases and 4 bases, in that order; junction bases with no gene match: 8. CDR3 length: 13 residues. In nucleotides, the CDR3 is TGCAGCGGAAGACAGGGGTCCCGCTATGGCTACACCTTC. As protein: CSGRQGSRYGYTF.

The chain links TRBV6-6 to TRBJ1-1, with unresolved D. This CDR3 has 15 residues. V lost 4 bases to trimming and J lost 1 base, with 13 bases between them. Germline V gives CDR1 MNHNY, CDR2 SVGAGI (reference sequence). The DNA of the CDR3 is TGTGCCAGCAGTTTGGGAGGTGCGCCGAACACTGAAGCTTTCTTT. Amino acid sequence: CASSLGGAPNTEAFF.

The chain employs TRBV3-1 (or the pseudogene TRBV3-2) and TRBJ1-3; D might be TRBD1 (6 bases). CDR1 LGHDT and CDR2 YNNKEL come from the germline V gene (reference sequence). The CDR3 is made up of 14 amino acids. Between the trimmed V and J ends, which lost 4 bases and 2 bases, there was a span of 9 bases. CDR3 amino acids: CASSPRDTGNTIYF. In DNA, the CDR3 is TGTGCCAGCAGCCCCCGGGACACTGGAAACACCATATATTTT.

Here the CDR3 reads CASSLIGGAHYGYTF. In DNA form, the CDR3 reads TGTGCCAGCAGCTTGATAGGGGGCGCGCACTATGGCTACACCTTC. The chain links TRBV5-4 to TRBJ1-2; the match to TRBD1 covers 7 bases. With 1 base clipped from V and 3 bases from J, the junction kept 6 bases outside the gene matches. This CDR3 is 15 amino acids long. In germline, CDR1 is SGHNT, CDR2 YYREEE (reference sequence).

The gene calls are TRBV5-4 and TRBJ1-2; tentatively, D is TRBD1 (5 bases). V was cut by 4 bases and J by 8 bases, with 15 bases left in between. The CDR3 totals 13 residues. Per the germline V gene, CDR1 is SGHNT and CDR2 is YYREEE (reference sequence). The CDR3 here is CASSRQTEFGYTF. In nucleotides, the CDR3 is TGTGCCAGCAGCCGACAGACAGAGTTCGGCTACACCTTC.

The genes are TRBV3-1 (or the pseudogene TRBV3-2) and TRBJ1-2; perhaps TRBD1 as D (5 bases). Germline CDR1 reads LGHDT; CDR2 reads YNNKEL (reference sequence). The V end was cut by 0 bases, the J end by 5 bases, with 13 bases between. CDR3 length: 15 amino acids. Here the CDR3 reads CASSQDVRQLYGYTF. The CDR3 DNA reads TGTGCCAGCAGCCAAGATGTGAGACAGCTTTATGGCTACACCTTC.

The V gene is TRBV3-1 (or the pseudogene TRBV3-2), the J gene TRBJ1-2; tentative D call: TRBD1 (5 bases). V was pared by 0 bases and J by 0 bases, with 8 bases between. The CDR3 is 15 residues long. The germline V gene encodes CDR1 LGHDT and CDR2 YNNKEL (reference sequence). The CDR3 DNA is TGTGCCAGCAGCCAAGAGGGGGGGGCTAACTATGGCTACACCTTC. Its protein is CASSQEGGANYGYTF.

V usage is TRBV10-3 and J usage is TRBJ1-1, with 9 bases matching TRBD1. CDR3 length equals 15 residues. Losses at the gene ends were 6 bases for V and 6 bases for J; bases not matched to a gene: 11. Per the germline V gene, CDR1 is ENHRY and CDR2 is SYGVKD. The CDR3 sequence: CAISSRQGGESEAFF. The CDR3 DNA is TGTGCCATCAGCTCGAGACAGGGGGGCGAATCTGAAGCTTTCTTT.

The genes are TRBV5-1 and TRBJ2-1; 7 nucleotides line up with TRBD1. The CDR3 spans 16 residues. V dropped 4 bases and J dropped 0; count of bases not matched to a gene: 7. The germline V gene has CDR1 SGHRS and CDR2 YFSETQ. The CDR3 nucleotides read TGCGCCAGCAGCCCGGTACAGGGGAGCTCCTACAATGAGCAGTTCTTC. Translation: CASSPVQGSSYNEQFF.